The clone carrying this TCR beta chain has just one count. This specimen comes from a study of technical replicates of blood from several donors. This CDR3 spans 14 amino acids. V lost 1 base, J lost 12 bases, and 16 bases lay in between. CDR1 is SGHNT, CDR2 YENEEA, per germline. Data came from immunoSEQ multiplex PCR; TCRdb stores just in-frame clones and leaves some out. There are tens of thousands of clones in the sample; around 96% occur only once, and about 0.2% lies in the top ten. The sequenced sample was T cells isolated from PBMCs. This clonotype was obtained from a human donor in good health. The chain joins TRBV11-3 to TRBJ2-1, with D possibly matching TRBD2 (6 bases). The DNA of the CDR3 is TGTGCCAGCAGCTTAGGCTGGGGGGATCGTTCGCAGTTCTTC. It encodes CASSLGWGDRSQFF.